Below, 31 T cell receptor beta chains from the same sample are listed, as sequenced in a study of cytotoxic CD8 clonotypes in ibrutinib-treated CLL. Produced via immunoSEQ multiplex PCR; TCRdb's table is partial and in-frame only. Of over 95,000 clones listed, under 70% were seen once; the top ten hold 30% to 45%. The sequenced sample was PBMCs, obtained after 24 months of ibrutinib treatment. These receptors originate from a human donor with chronic lymphocytic leukemia.

This chain uses TRBV5-1 with TRBJ2-1; D tentatively reads TRBD1 or TRBD2 (7 bases each). V was cut by 0 bases and J by 7 bases, with 14 bases left in between. The CDR3 is 15 amino acids. The germline V gene encodes CDR1 SGHRS and CDR2 YFSETQ. DNA for the CDR3: TGCGCCAGCAGCTTGGAGGGAGGGGGCGTAAATGAGCAGTTCTTC. Residues: CASSLEGGGVNEQFF. The full variable domain, completed using reference TRBV5-1 and TRBJ2-1, is KAGVTQTPRYLIKTRGQQVTLSCSPISGHRSVSWYQQTPGQGLQFLFEYFSETQRNKGNFPGRFSGRQFSNSRSEMNVSTLELGDSALYLCASSLEGGGVNEQFFGPGTRLTVL.

At least ten counts were recorded for this clone. The V gene is TRBV6-1, the J gene TRBJ1-5; perhaps TRBD1 as D (6 bases). CDR3 length equals 13 residues. The germline gives CDR1 MNHNS, CDR2 SASEGT. Trimming cost V 11 bases and J 3 bases, with 14 bases left between them. CDR3 nucleotide sequence: TGTGCCTCAGGGGCTTTACTCAATCAGCCCCAGCATTTT. Protein sequence: CASGALLNQPQHF.

This clone was observed a handful of times. CDR3 sequence reads: CASSPSGWVYEQYF. The DNA of the CDR3 is TGTGCCAGCAGCCCATCGGGGTGGGTCTACGAGCAGTACTTC. This chain links TRBV14 with TRBJ2-7; maybe TRBD2 (5 bases). The CDR3 sequence is 14 residues long. Germline values: CDR1 SGHDN, CDR2 FVKESK. Trimming stripped 4 bases from V and 3 bases from J, with 13 bases between.

This clone was counted once. The chain has TRBV5-6 and TRBJ1-6, with D possibly TRBD1 on 5 matching bases. CDR3 length equals 15 residues. Trimming cost V 0 bases and J 4 bases, with 8 bases left between them. Germline-derived CDR1 and CDR2 are SGHDT and YYEEEE. CDR3 loop: CASSLGGVYNSPLHF. In nucleotides, the CDR3 is TGTGCCAGCAGCTTGGGAGGGGTTTATAATTCACCCCTCCACTTT.

Only one count was recorded for this clone. The chain recombines TRBV30 with TRBJ2-7; 8 bases line up with TRBD2. Germline CDR1 is GTSNPN and CDR2 is SVGIG (reference sequence). With V trimmed by 2 bases and J by 5 bases, 11 bases remained unmatched. The CDR3 contains 15 residues. CDR3 DNA sequence: TGTGCCTGGAGTTTGACCCGGGGGGGCCGAAACGAGCAGTACTTC. It encodes CAWSLTRGGRNEQYF.

This clone was picked up a small number of times. The chain is built from TRBV7-8 and TRBJ1-5; perhaps TRBD1 as D (6 bases). Between the trimmed V and J ends, which lost 1 base and 5 bases, there was a span of 12 bases. Per the germline V gene, CDR1 is SGHVS and CDR2 is FQNEAQ. The CDR3 sequence is 15 residues long. The CDR3 DNA follows: TGTGCCAGCAGCTTAGGGAGGGCAGGGGATCAGCCCCAGCATTTT. Protein product: CASSLGRAGDQPQHF.

V and J are TRBV5-1 and TRBJ2-5, with D perhaps TRBD1 (5 bases). The V end lost 1 base, the J end lost 5 bases, and 12 bases lay between the germline ends. There are 14 residues in the CDR3. Germline V CDR1 and CDR2: SGHRS, YFSETQ. The CDR3 nucleotides are TGCGCCAGCAGCTTGACGACAGTTGGGGAGACCCAGTACTTC. Protein sequence: CASSLTTVGETQYF.

The sample holds a few counts of this clone. The chain carries TRBV4-1 and TRBJ2-5; perhaps TRBD1 as D (5 bases). CDR3 length: 15 amino acids. Germline V gene data show CDR1 as MGHRA and CDR2 as YSYEKL. Trimming removed 1 base at V and 5 bases at J, with 14 bases between. CDR3 sequence: CASSQVQQALETQYF. In DNA, the CDR3 is TGCGCCAGCAGCCAAGTTCAACAGGCCCTGGAGACCCAGTACTTC.

The CDR3 protein is CASSFHRGTYEQYF. The CDR3 coding sequence is TGTGCCAGCAGTTTCCACAGGGGAACCTACGAGCAGTACTTC. This chain uses TRBV28 with TRBJ2-7, with 7 bases identical to TRBD1. CDR1 and CDR2 from the germline V gene are MDHEN and SYDVKM. The CDR3 sequence is 14 residues long. The V gene end was trimmed by 3 bases and the J gene end by 2 bases; junction bases not matched to a gene: 4.

J is TRBJ2-3 and V is TRBV28; tentatively, D is TRBD2 (6 bases). The CDR3 has 15 residues. The V end lost 8 bases, the J end lost 0 bases, and 15 bases lay between the germline ends. Germline loops: CDR1 MDHEN, CDR2 SYDVKM. CDR3 region: CASLAVYTSTDTQYF. The CDR3 DNA reads TGTGCCAGCTTAGCGGTGTATACTAGCACAGATACGCAGTATTTT.

This chain joins TRBV23-1 and TRBJ2-1; D may be TRBD1 or TRBD2 (5 bases each). TRBV23-1 is classed as an ORF, of uncertain function. V lost 6 bases and J 3 bases, leaving 27 bases between the germline ends. The CDR3 contains 19 residues. CDR3 nucleotides: TGCGCCAGCAGCTCCCCCGTCAATAGTATAGGTGGGGGCTACAATGAGCAGTTCTTC. Its translation: CASSSPVNSIGGGYNEQFF.

The genes are TRBV5-6 and TRBJ1-5, with 9 bases lining up with TRBD1. The trim removed 4 bases at V and 5 bases at J, leaving 10 bases unmatched. Germline V lookup: CDR1 SGHDT, CDR2 YYEEEE. The CDR3 spans 16 residues. The CDR3 here is CASSVGMRDRDQPQHF. In nucleotides, the CDR3 is TGTGCCAGCAGCGTTGGTATGCGGGACAGGGATCAGCCCCAGCATTTT.

The CDR3 nucleotides read TGTGCCAGCACCCAGCAGGTCACTGGAAACACCATATATTTT. Its protein product is CASTQQVTGNTIYF. V is TRBV7-6 and J is TRBJ1-3, with D unresolved. The CDR3 totals 14 residues. Looked up from germline, CDR1 is SGHVS and CDR2 is FNYEAQ. V shed 7 bases and J shed 2 bases, with 12 bases lying between them.

This chain connects TRBV7-9 to TRBJ2-1; the match to TRBD1 covers 8 bases. After removal of 4 bases from V and 0 bases from J, the junction contained 5 bases not matched to a gene. CDR1 and CDR2 from the germline V gene are SEHNR and FQNEAQ (reference sequence). This CDR3 comprises 16 residues. CDR3 coding DNA: TGTGCCAGCAGCTCTAGGACAGGGAGCTCCTACAATGAGCAGTTCTTC. Its protein is CASSSRTGSSYNEQFF.

This chain's CDR3 is CASSLVTGIYNEQFF. CDR3 coding DNA: TGTGCCAGCAGCTTAGTTACAGGGATCTACAATGAGCAGTTCTTC. V usage is TRBV7-9 and J usage is TRBJ2-1; D might be TRBD1 (6 bases). Looked up from germline, CDR1 is SEHNR and CDR2 is FQNEAQ (reference sequence). Trimming left V 1 base short and J 3 bases short, with 10 bases between. The CDR3 is 15 amino acids.

The chain joins TRBV7-2 to TRBJ2-5; D unresolved. CDR1 is SGHTA and CDR2 is FQGNSA in the germline V gene. The CDR3 runs to 13 residues. V was cut by 5 bases and J by 4 bases, with 11 bases left in between. The CDR3 coding sequence is TGTGCCAGCAGCCGTAACTGGGGAGAGACCCAGTACTTC. It specifies CASSRNWGETQYF. The full variable domain, in which reference TRBV7-2 and TRBJ2-5 provide the parts outside the CDR3, is GAGVSQSPSNKVTEKGKDVELRCDPISGHTALYWYRQSLGQGLEFLIYFQGNSAPDKSGLPSDRFSAERTGGSVSTLTIQRTQQEDSAVYLCASSRNWGETQYFGPGTRLLVL.

The chain joins TRBV11-3 to TRBJ1-2, with D tentatively TRBD1 (6 bases). CDR3 length: 13 residues. Germline values: CDR1 SGHNT, CDR2 YENEEA. Trimming pared 5 bases from V and 4 bases from J, leaving 11 bases between. CDR3 region: CASSPGEGYGYTF. For the CDR3, the DNA is TGTGCCAGCAGCCCAGGGGAGGGCTATGGCTACACCTTC. Together with reference TRBV11-3 and TRBJ1-2, the CDR3 gives the full variable domain: EAGVVQSPRYKIIEKKQPVAFWCNPISGHNTLYWYLQNLGQGPELLIRYENEEAVDDSQLPKDRFSAERLKGVDSTLKIQPAELGDSAVYLCASSPGEGYGYTFGSGTRLTVV.

This chain uses TRBV6-5 with TRBJ1-1; possibly TRBD1 for D (5 bases). The CDR3 totals 13 residues. V was clipped by 6 bases and J by 2 bases, with 10 bases between them. Germline assignment: CDR1 MNHEY and CDR2 SVGAGI. As DNA, the CDR3 is TGTGCCAGCAGCCTAGACAGAAACACTGAAGCTTTCTTT. Translation: CASSLDRNTEAFF.

This clone was detected only once. The rearrangement uses TRBV7-2 and TRBJ2-5; the match to TRBD2 covers 7 bases. The J segment lost 1 base and the V segment lost 2 bases, leaving 4 bases of the junction unmatched. This CDR3 contains 15 residues. CDR1 is SGHTA and CDR2 is FQGNSA in the germline V gene. The CDR3 region is CASSLTRGSQETQYF. CDR3 DNA: TGTGCCAGCAGCTTAACGCGGGGGTCCCAAGAGACCCAGTACTTC.

This clone was counted only a few times. The V call is TRBV28, the J call TRBJ2-1; D gene ambiguous. Germline V gene sequence: CDR1 MDHEN, CDR2 SYDVKM. V was shortened by 10 bases and J by 7 bases, with 14 bases between the two germline ends. This CDR3 comprises 12 residues. The CDR3 is CATQWSRNEQFF. CDR3 bases: TGTGCCACCCAGTGGTCCCGAAATGAGCAGTTCTTC.

A few counts support this clone. The V and J genes are TRBV29-1 and TRBJ2-7; D is unresolved. The CDR3 covers 11 residues. With 4 bases removed from V and 7 bases from J, the gap between germline ends came to 11 bases. Germline assignment: CDR1 SQVTM and CDR2 ANQGSEA. CDR3 coding DNA: TGCAGCGTTGGTGACACCGGGGAGCAGTACTTC. Residues: CSVGDTGEQYF.

V and J are TRBV25-1 and TRBJ1-3; D not certain. Per germline, CDR1 MGHDK and CDR2 SYGVNS. Trimming stripped 6 bases from V and 0 bases from J, with 3 bases between. CDR3 length: 12 amino acids. CDR3 nucleotides: TGTGCCAGCAGATTCTCTGGAAACACCATATATTTT. Translation: CASRFSGNTIYF.

This chain connects TRBV27 to TRBJ1-1; D may be TRBD1 (5 bases). The V end was cut by 6 bases, the J end by 3 bases, with 14 bases between. There are 14 residues in the CDR3. Germline CDR1 reads MNHEY; CDR2 reads SMNVEV (reference sequence). CDR3 region: CASRHIRDDTEAFF. The DNA of the CDR3 is TGTGCCAGCAGGCACATACGGGACGACACTGAAGCTTTCTTT.

The V call is TRBV6-1, the J call TRBJ1-5; TRBD1 is a possible D gene (5 bases). Trimming cost V 0 bases and J 7 bases, with 16 bases left between them. CDR1 and CDR2 from the germline V gene are MNHNS and SASEGT. This CDR3 comprises 16 residues. The CDR3 region is CASSEAGGLSSQPQHF. The DNA for the CDR3 is TGTGCCAGCAGTGAAGCTGGGGGGTTGAGTTCGCAGCCCCAGCATTTT.

The chain employs TRBV5-1 and TRBJ2-5; D unclear. The CDR3 loop spans 13 amino acids. Germline V lookup: CDR1 SGHRS, CDR2 YFSETQ. V was shortened by 6 bases and J by 4 bases, with 13 bases between the two germline ends. CDR3 coding DNA: TGCGCCAGCACCTTAGGGTCAGGAGAGACCCAGTACTTC. This translates into CASTLGSGETQYF.

CDR3 sequence: CASSLAGQGSTEAFF. CDR3 DNA: TGCGCCAGCAGCTTGGCGGGACAGGGAAGCACTGAAGCTTTCTTT. The genes are TRBV5-1 and TRBJ1-1, with 9 bases aligning to TRBD1. This CDR3 contains 15 residues. Germline assignment: CDR1 SGHRS and CDR2 YFSETQ. V was clipped by 0 bases and J by 4 bases; unmatched bases: 4.

This chain links TRBV27 with TRBJ2-7, with TRBD1 matching over 9 bases. This CDR3 spans 13 amino acids. Germline V lookup: CDR1 MNHEY, CDR2 SMNVEV (reference sequence). Trimming cost V 8 bases and J 2 bases; bases outside gene matches: 4. CDR3 loop: CASGQGSPYEQYF. The CDR3 DNA sequence: TGTGCCAGCGGACAGGGGAGCCCCTACGAGCAGTACTTC.

The chain recombines TRBV7-2 with TRBJ2-1, with 7 bases aligning to TRBD1. The length of the CDR3 is 15 residues. CDR1 and CDR2 (germline): SGHTA, FQGNSA. Trimming took 5 bases from V and 5 from J; bases not matched to a gene: 9. In DNA form, the CDR3 reads TGTGCCAGCAGCCCCCGACAGGGTATACACAATGAGCAGTTCTTC. It specifies CASSPRQGIHNEQFF.

The chain employs TRBV6-1 and TRBJ2-1; 11 bases match TRBD1. The germline gives CDR1 MNHNS, CDR2 SASEGT. This CDR3 has 16 amino acids. V was clipped by 2 bases and J by 4 bases; unmatched bases: 4. CDR3 DNA sequence: TGTGCCAGCAGTGAACCAGGACAGGGGGCTTACAATGAGCAGTTCTTC. This encodes CASSEPGQGAYNEQFF.

The CDR3 spells CASSFSRDSTIYF. The CDR3 DNA reads TGCGCCAGCAGCTTCTCGCGAGATTCCACCATATATTTT. The chain combines TRBV5-1 with TRBJ1-3; D uncertain. V lost 2 bases to trimming and J lost 9 bases, with 12 bases between them. In germline, CDR1 is SGHRS, CDR2 YFSETQ. This CDR3 comprises 13 residues. Full variable domain (rest looked up from reference TRBV5-1 and TRBJ1-3): KAGVTQTPRYLIKTRGQQVTLSCSPISGHRSVSWYQQTPGQGLQFLFEYFSETQRNKGNFPGRFSGRQFSNSRSEMNVSTLELGDSALYLCASSFSRDSTIYFGEGSWLTVV.

V gene TRBV6-5 combines with J gene TRBJ1-1, with 7 bases that match TRBD1. The trim removed 6 bases at V and 4 bases at J, leaving 5 bases unmatched. This CDR3 comprises 13 residues. Germline lookup yields CDR1 MNHEY and CDR2 SVGAGI. The CDR3 sequence: CASSPPGGTEAFF. The CDR3 coding sequence is TGTGCCAGCAGCCCGCCAGGGGGCACTGAAGCTTTCTTT.